A selection of T cell receptor beta chains follows, all from one sample in a study of T cells after yellow fever vaccination. Each CDR3 protein is one row after TCRdb ran MiXCR on the 5' RACE reads. The sample has under 90,000 distinct CDR3 sequences; over 6.5% are singletons. The sample was CD8+ T cells sorted from PBMCs, taken more than 35 days after the first yellow fever vaccination. The receptor set was obtained from a man aged 18 to 30 who received the YFV17D yellow fever vaccine. The CDR3 runs from the conserved cysteine through the conserved F or W. D genes are given only for firm matches.

>TRBD1|TRBJ2-1|TRBV7-2
CASSIDRDNEQFF
>TRBD2|TRBJ2-3|TRBV30
CAWNPGGTSTDTQYF
>.|TRBJ2-7|TRBV15
CATSRMRADSYEQYF
>TRBD2|TRBJ2-3|TRBV6-4
CASSEGSGGTDTQYF
>.|TRBJ1-5|TRBV19
CASSRGAGAPNQPQHF
>.|TRBJ2-2|TRBV6-1
CASSAGLTANTGELFF
>TRBD2|TRBJ2-3|TRBV19
CAVGGTQYF
>.|TRBJ2-5|TRBV7-9
CASSLAFWDEETQYF
>.|TRBJ1-1|TRBV12-3/TRBV12-4
CASTPPGATEAFF
>TRBD2|TRBJ2-2|TRBV7-9
CASSLSGGHTGELFF
>TRBD2|TRBJ2-1|TRBV4-3
CASSPETGGSGEQFF
>.|TRBJ2-3|TRBV4-1
CTSTPGSGADTQYF
>.|TRBJ2-2|TRBV4-2
CASSQKDTTGELFF
>TRBD1|TRBJ2-5|TRBV29-1
CSGQQGQETQYF
>TRBD1|TRBJ2-4|TRBV6-1
CASATGIHIAKNIQYF
>TRBD2|TRBJ2-1|TRBV6-4
CASSDGTSGGANEQFF
>.|TRBJ2-1|TRBV24-1
CATLGLPRNEQFF
>.|TRBJ1-5|TRBV6-1
CASSAPLRGLSNQPQHF
>.|TRBJ1-6|TRBV20-1
CSARDMAMSSYNSPLHF
>.|TRBJ2-3|TRBV7-7
CASSLVGPGSTDTQYF
>.|TRBJ2-3|TRBV7-2
CASSYRVSTSTDTQYF
>TRBD1|TRBJ1-2|TRBV4-1
CASSQVQGGDNYGYTF
>.|TRBJ1-4|TRBV6-1
CASPFQPDASKEKLFF
>TRBD1|TRBJ2-1|TRBV6-2/TRBV6-3
CASSYSPPGTGSYNEQFF